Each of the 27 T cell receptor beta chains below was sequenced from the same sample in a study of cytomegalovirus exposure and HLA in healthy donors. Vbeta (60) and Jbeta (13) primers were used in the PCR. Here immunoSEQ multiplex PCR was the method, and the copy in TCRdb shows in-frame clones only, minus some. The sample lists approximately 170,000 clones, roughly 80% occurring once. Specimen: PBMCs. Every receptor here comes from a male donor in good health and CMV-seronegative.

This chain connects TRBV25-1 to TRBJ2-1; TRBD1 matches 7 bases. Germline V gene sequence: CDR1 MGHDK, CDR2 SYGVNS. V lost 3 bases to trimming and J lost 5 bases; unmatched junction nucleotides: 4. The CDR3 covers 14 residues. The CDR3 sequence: CASSEIGQDNEQFF. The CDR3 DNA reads TGTGCCAGCAGTGAGATTGGACAGGACAATGAGCAGTTCTTC.

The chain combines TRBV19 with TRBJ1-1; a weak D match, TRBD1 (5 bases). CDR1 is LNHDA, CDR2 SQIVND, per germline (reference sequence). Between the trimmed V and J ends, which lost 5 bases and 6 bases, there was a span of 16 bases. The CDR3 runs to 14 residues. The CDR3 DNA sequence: TGTGCCAGTAGTTCTAAAGGGGCGGGGGCTGAAGCTTTCTTT. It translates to CASSSKGAGAEAFF.

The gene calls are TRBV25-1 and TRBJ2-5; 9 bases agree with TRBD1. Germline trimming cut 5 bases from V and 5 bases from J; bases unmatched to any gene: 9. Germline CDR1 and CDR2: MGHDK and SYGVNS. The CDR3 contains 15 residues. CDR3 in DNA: TGTGCCAGCAGTCATACACAGGGGGCTGGGGAGACCCAGTACTTC. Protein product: CASSHTQGAGETQYF.

CDR3 coding DNA: TGTGCCAGCAGCAAACCCAGACAGGGGCCTTCCTACGAGCAGTACTTC. Protein sequence: CASSKPRQGPSYEQYF. This chain connects TRBV21-1 to TRBJ2-7; the tabulated D call, TRBD1, remains unverified against the DNA. TRBV21-1 is a pseudogene segment. The CDR3 has 16 amino acids.

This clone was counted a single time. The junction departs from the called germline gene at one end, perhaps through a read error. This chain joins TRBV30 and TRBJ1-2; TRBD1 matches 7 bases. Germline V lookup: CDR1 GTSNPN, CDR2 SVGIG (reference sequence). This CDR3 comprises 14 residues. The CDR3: CAWSMDRHRYGYPF. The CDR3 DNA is TGTGCCTGGAGTATGGACAGGCACAGGTATGGCTACCCCTTC.

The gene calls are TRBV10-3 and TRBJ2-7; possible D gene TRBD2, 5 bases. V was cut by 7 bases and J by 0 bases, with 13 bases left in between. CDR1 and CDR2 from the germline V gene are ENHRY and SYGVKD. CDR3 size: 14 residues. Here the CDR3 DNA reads TGTGCCATCACGAACGGAGGAAGCTCCTACGAGCAGTACTTC. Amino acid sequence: CAITNGGSSYEQYF.

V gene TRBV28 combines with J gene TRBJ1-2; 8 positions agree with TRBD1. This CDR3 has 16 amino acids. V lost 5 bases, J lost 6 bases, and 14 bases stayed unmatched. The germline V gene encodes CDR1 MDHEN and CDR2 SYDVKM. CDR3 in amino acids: CASSAPVNRGGNGYTF. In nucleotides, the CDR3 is TGTGCCAGCAGTGCCCCGGTGAACAGGGGGGGTAATGGCTACACCTTC.

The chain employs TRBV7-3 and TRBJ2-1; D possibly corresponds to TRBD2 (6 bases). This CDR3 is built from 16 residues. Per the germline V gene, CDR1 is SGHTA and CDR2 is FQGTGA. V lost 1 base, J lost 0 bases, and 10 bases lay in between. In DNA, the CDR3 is TGTGCCAGCAGCTTAAATTCGGGACTCTCCTACAATGAGCAGTTCTTC. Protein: CASSLNSGLSYNEQFF.

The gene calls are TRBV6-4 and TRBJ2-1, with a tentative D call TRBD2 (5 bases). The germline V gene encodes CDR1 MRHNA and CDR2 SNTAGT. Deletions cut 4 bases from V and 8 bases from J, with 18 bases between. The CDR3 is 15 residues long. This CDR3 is CASSVTGGPLDEQFF. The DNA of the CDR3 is TGTGCCAGCAGTGTGACCGGAGGCCCGTTGGATGAGCAGTTCTTC.

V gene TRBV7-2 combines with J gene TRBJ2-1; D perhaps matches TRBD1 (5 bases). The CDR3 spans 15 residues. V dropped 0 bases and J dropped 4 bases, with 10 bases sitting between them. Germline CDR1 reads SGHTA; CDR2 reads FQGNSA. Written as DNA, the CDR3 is TGTGCCAGCAGCTTAGCCCAGGGAAGGTACAATGAGCAGTTCTTC. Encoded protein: CASSLAQGRYNEQFF.

CDR3 nucleotides: TGTGCCTGGAGTGACCCGGGAAGATTAGATACGCAGTATTTT. Protein sequence: CAWSDPGRLDTQYF. This chain joins TRBV30 and TRBJ2-3; TRBD2 might be the D (5 bases). The CDR3 covers 14 residues. V was trimmed by 1 base and J by 5 bases, leaving 13 bases between them. Germline V lookup: CDR1 GTSNPN, CDR2 SVGIG (reference sequence). Combining the CDR3 with reference TRBV30 and TRBJ2-3 gives the whole variable domain SQTIHQWPATLVQPVGSPLSLECTVEGTSNPNLYWYRQAAGRGLQLLFYSVGIGQISSEVPQNLSASRPQDRQFILSSKKLLLSDSGFYLCAWSDPGRLDTQYFGPGTRLTVL.

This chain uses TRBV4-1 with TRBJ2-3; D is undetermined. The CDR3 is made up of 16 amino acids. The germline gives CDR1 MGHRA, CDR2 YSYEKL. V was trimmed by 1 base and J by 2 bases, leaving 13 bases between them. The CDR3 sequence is CASSQAPQTPTDTQYF. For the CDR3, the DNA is TGCGCCAGCAGCCAAGCCCCTCAGACACCCACAGATACGCAGTATTTT.

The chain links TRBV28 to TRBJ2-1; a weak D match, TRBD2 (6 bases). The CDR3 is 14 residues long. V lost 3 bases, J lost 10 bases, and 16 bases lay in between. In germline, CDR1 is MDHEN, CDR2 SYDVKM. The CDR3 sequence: CASSLEGAGEEQFF. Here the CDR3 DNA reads TGTGCCAGCAGTTTGGAGGGTGCTGGGGAGGAGCAGTTCTTC.

CDR3 loop: CASSLVLDREGYTF. CDR3 nucleotides: TGTGCCAGCAGCTTAGTTCTGGACAGGGAGGGCTACACCTTC. The rearrangement uses TRBV7-9 and TRBJ1-2; 8 bases map to TRBD1. Trimming removed 1 base from V and 8 bases from J; junction bases left unmatched: 6. Germline V gives CDR1 SEHNR, CDR2 FQNEAQ (reference sequence). This CDR3 spans 14 amino acids.

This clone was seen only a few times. CDR3 sequence: CASSQDNYNEQFF. The DNA for the CDR3 is TGCGCCAGCAGCCAAGACAACTACAATGAGCAGTTCTTC. The gene calls are TRBV4-3 and TRBJ2-1; unclear D gene. Germline V lookup: CDR1 LGHNA, CDR2 YSLEER. Trimming shortened V by 0 bases and J by 3 bases, and 3 bases separated the two germline ends. CDR3 size: 13 residues.

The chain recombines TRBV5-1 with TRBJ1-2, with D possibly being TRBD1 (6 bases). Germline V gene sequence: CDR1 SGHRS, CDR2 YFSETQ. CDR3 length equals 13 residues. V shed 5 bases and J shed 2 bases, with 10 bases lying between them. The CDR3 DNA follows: TGCGCCAGCAGTTCGACAGGAAACTATGGCTACACCTTC. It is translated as CASSSTGNYGYTF.

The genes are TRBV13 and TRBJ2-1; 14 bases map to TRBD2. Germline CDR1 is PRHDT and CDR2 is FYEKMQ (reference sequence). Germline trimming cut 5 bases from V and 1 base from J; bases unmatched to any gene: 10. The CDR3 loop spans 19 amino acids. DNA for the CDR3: TGTGCCAGCAGCCCAAGTCCCGGGACTAGCGGGAGTTCCTACAATGAGCAGTTCTTC. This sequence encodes CASSPSPGTSGSSYNEQFF.

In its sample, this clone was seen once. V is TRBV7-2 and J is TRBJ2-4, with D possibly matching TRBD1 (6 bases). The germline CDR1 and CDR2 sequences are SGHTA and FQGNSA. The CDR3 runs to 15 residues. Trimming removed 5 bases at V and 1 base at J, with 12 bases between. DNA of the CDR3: TGTGCCAGCAGCCCCCAGGGGTTGGCCAAAAACATTCAGTACTTC. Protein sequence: CASSPQGLAKNIQYF.

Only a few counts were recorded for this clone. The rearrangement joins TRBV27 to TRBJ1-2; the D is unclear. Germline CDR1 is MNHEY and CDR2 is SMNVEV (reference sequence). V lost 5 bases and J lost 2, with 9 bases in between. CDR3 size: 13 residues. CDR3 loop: CASSPTLNYGYTF. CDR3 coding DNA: TGTGCCAGCAGTCCAACCCTAAACTATGGCTACACCTTC.

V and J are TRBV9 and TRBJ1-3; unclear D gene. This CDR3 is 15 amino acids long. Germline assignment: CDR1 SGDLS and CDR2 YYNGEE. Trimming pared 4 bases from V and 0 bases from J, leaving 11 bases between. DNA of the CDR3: TGTGCCAGCAGCCCCCGTGAGGACTCTGGAAACACCATATATTTT. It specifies CASSPREDSGNTIYF.

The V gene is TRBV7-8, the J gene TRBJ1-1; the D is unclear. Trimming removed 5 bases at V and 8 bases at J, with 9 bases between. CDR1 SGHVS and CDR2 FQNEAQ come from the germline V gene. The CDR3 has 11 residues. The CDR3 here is CASSETVEAFF. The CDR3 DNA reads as TGTGCCAGCAGCGAAACAGTAGAAGCTTTCTTT. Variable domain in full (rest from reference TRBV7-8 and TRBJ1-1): GAGVSQSPRYKVAKRGQDVALRCDPISGHVSLFWYQQALGQGPEFLTYFQNEAQLDKSGLPSDRFFAERPEGSVSTLKIQRTQQEDSAVYLCASSETVEAFFGQGTRLTVV.

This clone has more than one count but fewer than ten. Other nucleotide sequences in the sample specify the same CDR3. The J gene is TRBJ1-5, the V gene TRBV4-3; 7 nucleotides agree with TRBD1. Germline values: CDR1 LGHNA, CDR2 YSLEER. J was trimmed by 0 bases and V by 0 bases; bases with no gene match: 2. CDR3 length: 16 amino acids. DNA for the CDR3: TGCGCCAGCAGCCAAGAGACAGGGTATAGCAATCAGCCCCAGCATTTT. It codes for CASSQETGYSNQPQHF.

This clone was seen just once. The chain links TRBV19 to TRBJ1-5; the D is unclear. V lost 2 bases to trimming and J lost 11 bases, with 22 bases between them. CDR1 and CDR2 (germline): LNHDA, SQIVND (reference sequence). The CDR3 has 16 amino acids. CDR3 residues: CASSIRADGLASTQHF. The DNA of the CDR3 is TGTGCCAGTAGTATAAGGGCAGACGGGCTAGCCTCGACCCAGCATTTT.

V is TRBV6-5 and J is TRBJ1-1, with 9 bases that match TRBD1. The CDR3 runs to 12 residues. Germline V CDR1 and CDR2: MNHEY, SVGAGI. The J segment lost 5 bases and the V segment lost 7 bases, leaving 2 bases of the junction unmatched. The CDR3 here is CASIGTGTEAFF. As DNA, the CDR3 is TGTGCCAGCATCGGGACAGGGACTGAAGCTTTCTTT.

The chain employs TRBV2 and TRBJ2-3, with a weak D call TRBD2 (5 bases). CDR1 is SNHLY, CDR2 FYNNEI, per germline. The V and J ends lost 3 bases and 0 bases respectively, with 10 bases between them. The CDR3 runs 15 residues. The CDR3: CASSELRASTDTQYF. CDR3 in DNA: TGTGCCAGCAGTGAGTTGCGGGCCAGCACAGATACGCAGTATTTT.

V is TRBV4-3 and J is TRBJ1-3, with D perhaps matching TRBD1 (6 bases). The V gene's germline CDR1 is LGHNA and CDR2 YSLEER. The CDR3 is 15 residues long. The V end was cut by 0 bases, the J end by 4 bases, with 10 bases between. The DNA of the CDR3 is TGCGCCAGCAGCCAAGATTACAGGGAGGGAAACACCATATATTTT. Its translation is CASSQDYREGNTIYF.

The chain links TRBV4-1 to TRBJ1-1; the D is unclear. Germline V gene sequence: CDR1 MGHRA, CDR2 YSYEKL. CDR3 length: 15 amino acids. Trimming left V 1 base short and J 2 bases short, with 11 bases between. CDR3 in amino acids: CASSQVVRLNTEAFF. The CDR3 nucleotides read TGCGCCAGCAGCCAAGTCGTAAGACTCAACACTGAAGCTTTCTTT.